The present TCR beta chain was sequenced within a study of T cells in Graves' hyperthyroidism and ophthalmopathy. The germline gives CDR1 SGHRS, CDR2 YFSETQ. The CDR3 runs to 16 residues. Trimming left V 0 bases short and J 3 bases short, with 13 bases between. Authors of the study amplified TCR beta CDR3 regions from RNA transcripts. A set of HTBI primers served as the primers for a first-round RT-PCR of the TCR CDR3. TCRdb ran MiXCR on the multiplex PCR reads and lists one entry per CDR3 protein. Here the sample spans 450,000 to 600,000 distinct CDR3 sequences, 14% being singletons. This clonotype was counted at least ten times.

Sequenced input: blood. The V and J genes are TRBV5-1 and TRBJ2-1; D remains ambiguous. The source of this sequence is a woman aged 40-49 years with Graves' hyperthyroidism. The CDR3 DNA is TGCGCCAGCAGCTTGGCCAGCCGGCAGGACTACAATGAGCAGTTCTTC. This translates into CASSLASRQDYNEQFF. The whole variable domain, filled in from reference TRBV5-1 and TRBJ2-1, reads KAGVTQTPRYLIKTRGQQVTLSCSPISGHRSVSWYQQTPGQGLQFLFEYFSETQRNKGNFPGRFSGRQFSNSRSEMNVSTLELGDSALYLCASSLASRQDYNEQFFGPGTRLTVL.